This T cell receptor (beta chain) was sequenced in a study of T cell repertoires in cytomegalovirus infection. The wider study: The authors relied on CMV epitopes, both recently identified HLA-C-restricted and well-studied HLA-B-restricted.

CDR1 and CDR2 (germline): SGDLS, YYNGEE. The length of the CDR3 is 14 residues. J lost 5 bases, V lost 1 base, and 3 bases had no gene match. This clonotype has more than one count but fewer than ten. What it recognizes is unknown. The study, taken as a whole, reports: CMV carriers having the relevant HLA were flagged by cumulative public TCR beta family frequency.

TCRdb fed the reads into MiXCR, producing one record per CDR3 protein. Of roughly 170,000 distinct CDR3 sequences listed, roughly 21% are singletons. The clonotype was recovered from a human donor in good health (CMV status not recorded). Some clones in this sample may be carry-over from other donors' samples. Specimen: CD8+ T cells from cultured PBMCs, collected from culture after CMV antigen stimulation. V and J are TRBV9 and TRBJ2-3, with 8 bases identical to TRBD2. Here the CDR3 reads CASSVHGGEDTQYF. For the CDR3, the DNA is TGTGCCAGCAGCGTACACGGGGGGGAAGATACGCAGTATTTT.